This is a list of T cell receptor beta chains from one sample in a study of blood T cells in healthy people across ages. Using its own MiXCR run on the 5' RACE reads, TCRdb lists one record per CDR3 protein. Of some 550,000 distinct CDR3 sequences listed, 40% to 50% are singletons. Sequencing was done on a sample of blood. The receptors were gathered from an elderly man in good health. The CDR3 runs from the conserved cysteine through the conserved F or W. A D gene is named only where the DNA matches it firmly. Some rows mark clone size as missing; the rest say once, few, many or name a class of expanded clone.

v_call	clone_size	cdr3_length	j_call	d_call	cdr3_aa	cdr3_nt
TRBV6-6	many	14	TRBJ1-2	.	CASSSPAGWNGYTF	TGTGCCAGCAGTTCACCAGCAGGGTGGAATGGCTACACCTTC
TRBV6-5	many	17	TRBJ2-1	TRBD2	CASSYAGGGRSYNEQFF	TGTGCCAGCAGTTACGCTGGGGGAGGGCGCTCCTACAATGAGCAGTTCTTC
TRBV7-2	.	16	TRBJ2-2	.	CASSGRQTANTGELFF	TGTGCCAGCAGCGGGAGACAGACCGCGAACACCGGGGAGCTGTTTTTT
TRBV27	few	17	TRBJ2-3	TRBD1	CASSSIWNRGGTDTQYF	TGTGCCAGCAGTTCAATATGGAACAGGGGAGGCACAGATACGCAGTATTTT
TRBV21-1	few	17	TRBJ1-2	.	CASSFRDRPTLAYGYTF	TGTGCCAGCAGCTTCCGGGACAGGCCCACTCTTGCCTATGGCTACACCTTC
TRBV29-1	many	13	TRBJ2-5	.	CSVEPGPRGTQYF	TGCAGCGTTGAACCGGGTCCGAGGGGGACCCAGTACTTC
TRBV5-1	few	12	TRBJ1-2	.	CASRTQDYGYTF	TGCGCCAGCAGGACCCAAGACTATGGCTACACCTTC
TRBV6-5	many	14	TRBJ2-7	.	CASSYSKSGREQYF	TGTGCCAGCAGTTACTCTAAAAGTGGGCGCGAGCAGTACTTC
TRBV29-1	.	14	TRBJ2-3	TRBD2	CSVPSGSSTDTQYF	TGCAGCGTACCCAGCGGGAGCAGCACAGATACGCAGTATTTT
TRBV20-1	.	14	TRBJ2-3	.	CSASGGISTDTQYF	TGCAGTGCCAGCGGCGGGATCAGCACAGATACGCAGTATTTT
TRBV20-1	.	15	TRBJ2-3	.	CSAPRSGTLENTQYF	TGCAGTGCTCCTAGATCCGGGACCCTTGAGAATACGCAGTATTTT
TRBV4-2	few	12	TRBJ2-1	.	CASSRHYDEQFF	TGTGCCAGCAGTCGACATTACGATGAGCAGTTCTTC
TRBV5-1	few	16	TRBJ2-7	.	CASSPRTGTSSYEQYF	TGCGCCAGCAGCCCACGAACCGGGACAAGCTCCTACGAGCAGTACTTC
TRBV6-4	few	18	TRBJ1-5	.	CASGIGTPYNQQGQPQHF	TGTGCCAGCGGAATTGGGACACCGTACAATCAACAAGGTCAGCCCCAGCATTTT
TRBV25-1	.	15	TRBJ2-1	.	CASSDVHTYQETQFF	TGTGCCAGCAGTGACGTACACACGTACCAAGAGACCCAGTTCTTC
TRBV7-2	many	14	TRBJ1-2	TRBD1	CASSFGTGNYGYTF	TGTGCCAGCAGCTTCGGGACAGGGAACTATGGCTACACCTTC
TRBV25-1	.	13	TRBJ2-3	.	CASSLWSADTQYF	TGTGCCAGCAGTTTGTGGAGCGCAGATACGCAGTATTTT
TRBV20-1	few	13	TRBJ2-7	TRBD2	CSGGGSSAHEQYF	TGCAGTGGCGGCGGGAGTTCTGCCCACGAGCAGTACTTC
TRBV3-1	.	17	TRBJ2-1	TRBD2	CASSQPGLAGGYNEQFF	TGTGCCAGCAGCCAACCGGGACTAGCGGGGGGTTACAATGAGCAGTTCTTC
TRBV10-1	few	15	TRBJ2-3	TRBD2	CASSEGRGGVDTQYF	TGCGCCAGCAGTGAGGGGCGGGGGGGGGTCGATACGCAGTATTTT
TRBV7-2	few	16	TRBJ2-1	.	CASSLAGDPNYNEQFF	TGTGCCAGCAGCCTGGCAGGGGACCCAAATTACAATGAGCAGTTCTTC
TRBV12-3/TRBV12-4	few	16	TRBJ2-1	TRBD2	CASRYALAGVTNEQFF	TGTGCCAGCAGGTACGCCCTAGCGGGTGTCACGAATGAGCAGTTCTTC
TRBV7-9	.	15	TRBJ1-2	TRBD1	CASSRPGGGRDGYTF	TGTGCCAGCAGCCGACCAGGGGGTGGCAGGGATGGCTACACCTTC
TRBV4-1	.	15	TRBJ1-4	.	CASSQDGRSNEKLFF	TGCGCCAGCAGCCAAGATGGCAGGTCAAATGAAAAACTGTTTTTT
TRBV5-1	.	16	TRBJ1-6	.	CASSLYWGRSNSPLHF	TGCGCCAGCAGCCTTTATTGGGGGCGAAGTAATTCACCCCTCCACTTT
TRBV6-6	.	14	TRBJ1-1	.	CASGCSRARTEAFF	TGTGCCAGCGGTTGCTCGCGGGCACGGACTGAAGCTTTCTTT
TRBV27	few	16	TRBJ1-5	.	CASSFSSPRGNQPQHF	TGTGCCAGCAGTTTTAGCTCGCCAAGGGGGAATCAGCCCCAGCATTTT
TRBV20-1	.	11	TRBJ2-1	.	CSAGVPNEQFF	TGCAGTGCGGGGGTCCCCAATGAGCAGTTCTTC
TRBV6-6	.	16	TRBJ2-7	.	CASSYSSPGESYGQYF	TGTGCCAGCAGTTACAGCTCACCGGGGGAATCCTACGGGCAGTACTTC
TRBV12-3/TRBV12-4	.	15	TRBJ2-1	.	CASSLSLLLGNEQFF	TGTGCCAGCAGTTTATCCCTCCTCCTTGGCAATGAGCAGTTCTTC
TRBV7-7	.	15	TRBJ2-3	.	CASSLSPGGTDTQYF	TGTGCCAGCAGCTTATCCCCGGGGGGCACAGATACGCAGTATTTT
TRBV4-1	.	14	TRBJ1-5	TRBD1	CASSQVQGEQPQHF	TGCGCCAGCAGCCAAGTACAGGGGGAACAGCCCCAGCATTTT
TRBV5-1	.	16	TRBJ2-7	.	CASSSDPQGYRSEQYF	TGCGCCAGCAGCTCGGACCCTCAGGGGTATAGGAGCGAGCAGTACTTC
TRBV20-1	.	18	TRBJ2-1	TRBD2	CSADGLAGARSSYNEQFF	TGCAGTGCTGATGGACTAGCGGGAGCTAGGAGCTCCTACAATGAGCAGTTCTTC
TRBV15	.	14	TRBJ1-4	.	CATSRDAGAEKLFF	TGTGCCACCAGCAGAGATGCTGGGGCTGAAAAACTGTTTTTT
TRBV25-1	.	15	TRBJ2-7	TRBD2	CASSSRAGVAYEQYF	TGTGCCAGCAGTTCGAGAGCGGGGGTTGCCTACGAGCAGTACTTC
TRBV28	.	12	TRBJ2-7	.	CASSWDLGEQYF	TGTGCCAGCAGTTGGGATCTCGGAGAGCAGTACTTC
TRBV29-1	once	14	TRBJ2-2	.	CSVDSRRTTGELFF	TGCAGCGTTGACTCTCGCAGGACGACTGGGGAGCTGTTTTTT
TRBV7-2	few	15	TRBJ2-2	.	CASSLVLANTGELFF	TGTGCCAGCAGCTTAGTATTAGCGAACACCGGGGAGCTGTTTTTT
TRBV7-9	.	16	TRBJ2-3	TRBD2	CASSPLGAGGSDTQYF	TGTGCCAGCAGCCCGTTAGGAGCGGGGGGGTCAGATACGCAGTATTTT
TRBV11-1	.	14	TRBJ1-1	.	CASSPASRGTEAFF	TGTGCCAGCAGCCCCGCTTCCCGGGGGACTGAAGCTTTCTTT
TRBV29-1	.	12	TRBJ1-1	.	CSVVEGNTEAFF	TGCAGCGTTGTGGAGGGGAACACTGAAGCTTTCTTT
TRBV5-1	.	15	TRBJ2-1	.	CASSRSGDSYNEQFF	TGCGCCAGCAGCCGTTCGGGGGACTCCTACAATGAGCAGTTCTTC
TRBV12-3/TRBV12-4	once	17	TRBJ2-1	TRBD1	CASSFDGQGAFYNEQFF	TGTGCCAGCAGTTTTGATGGACAGGGCGCTTTTTACAATGAGCAGTTCTTC
TRBV7-2	.	14	TRBJ2-7	TRBD2	CASSTSGPSYEQYF	TGTGCCAGCAGCACTAGCGGCCCCTCCTACGAGCAGTACTTC
TRBV6-1	.	15	TRBJ2-1	TRBD2	CASTRSLTSGAEQFF	TGTGCCAGCACCAGATCACTGACTAGCGGGGCTGAGCAGTTCTTC
TRBV25-1	.	13	TRBJ1-2	.	CASSESNEYGYTF	TGTGCCAGCAGTGAATCAAACGAGTATGGCTACACCTTC
TRBV24-1	.	19	TRBJ2-1	.	CATSDLQTRGGGTYNEQFF	TGTGCCACCAGTGATTTGCAAACGAGAGGGGGTGGGACCTACAATGAGCAGTTCTTC
TRBV12-3/TRBV12-4	.	15	TRBJ2-1	.	CASSLAGELYNEQFF	TGTGCCAGCAGTTTAGCAGGGGAGTTATACAATGAGCAGTTCTTC
TRBV6-2/TRBV6-3	many	15	TRBJ2-7	.	CASSPIGAVHGEQYF	TGTGCCAGCAGTCCGATCGGGGCTGTTCACGGGGAGCAGTACTTC
TRBV15	few	15	TRBJ2-1	.	CATSSPQDDPNEQFF	TGTGCCACCAGCAGTCCCCAGGATGATCCCAATGAGCAGTTCTTC
TRBV6-2/TRBV6-3	.	15	TRBJ1-1	.	CASSKDQGQNTEAFF	TGTGCCAGCAGTAAGGACCAGGGACAGAACACTGAAGCTTTCTTT
TRBV7-2	.	16	TRBJ2-1	.	CASSLGGGGPYNEQFF	TGTGCCAGCAGCCTAGGGGGCGGGGGCCCCTACAATGAGCAGTTCTTC
TRBV28	many	15	TRBJ2-1	.	CASLGTGQIYNEQFF	TGTGCCAGCCTCGGAACCGGGCAGATCTACAATGAGCAGTTCTTC
TRBV7-3	few	15	TRBJ2-1	TRBD2	CASSLYLAGVNEQFF	TGTGCCAGCAGCTTATATCTAGCGGGAGTTAATGAGCAGTTCTTC
TRBV30	few	12	TRBJ2-7	.	CAGGGTSYEQYF	TGTGCCGGCGGCGGTACCTCCTACGAGCAGTACTTC